Listed here is a single TCR beta chain. The target antigen is unknown. After removal of 5 bases from V and 4 bases from J, the junction contained 10 bases not matched to a gene. Germline CDR1 is KGHSH and CDR2 is LQKENI. This CDR3 is built from 15 residues. The data are from a study of T cell repertoires in cytomegalovirus infection. Across the whole study: CMV epitopes that were recently identified and HLA-C-restricted were used alongside well-studied HLA-B-restricted ones. Through public TCR beta signatures, both CMV infection and matching HLA type were indicated.

TCRdb recomputed calls from the reads with MiXCR, one row per CDR3 protein. The sample has hundreds of thousands of distinct CDR3 sequences, around 31% seen once; the top ten hold roughly 13%. General study results and limits: HLA-C-restricted CMV clonotypes gave the most frequent clonotype in two of eight donors.

The TCR sequence derives from a human donor in good health (CMV status not recorded). Some clones in this sample may be carry-over from other donors' samples. Specimen: cultured CD8+ T cells from PBMCs, collected from culture after CMV antigen stimulation. J is TRBJ2-7 and V is TRBV18; TRBD1 agrees at 8 bases. The CDR3 region is CASSSSHRGDYEQYF. The CDR3 DNA is TGTGCCAGCTCATCCTCTCACAGGGGGGATTACGAGCAGTACTTC.